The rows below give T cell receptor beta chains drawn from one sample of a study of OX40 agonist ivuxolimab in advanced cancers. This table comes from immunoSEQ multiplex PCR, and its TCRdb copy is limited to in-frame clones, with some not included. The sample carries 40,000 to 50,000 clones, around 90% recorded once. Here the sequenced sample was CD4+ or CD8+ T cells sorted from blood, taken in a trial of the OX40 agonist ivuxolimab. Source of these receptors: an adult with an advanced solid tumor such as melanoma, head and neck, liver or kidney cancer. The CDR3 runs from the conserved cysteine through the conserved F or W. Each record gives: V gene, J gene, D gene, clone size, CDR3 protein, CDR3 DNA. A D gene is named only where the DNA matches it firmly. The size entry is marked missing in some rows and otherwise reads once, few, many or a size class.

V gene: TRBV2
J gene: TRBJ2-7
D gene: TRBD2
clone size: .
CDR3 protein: CASTSSSGGNEQYF
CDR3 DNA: TGTGCCAGCACCAGTTCTAGCGGGGGGAACGAGCAGTACTTC

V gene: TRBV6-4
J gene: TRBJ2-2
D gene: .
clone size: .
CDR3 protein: CASSRGHLGSGELFF
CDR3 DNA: TGTGCCAGCAGCCGCGGACATTTGGGATCCGGGGAGCTGTTTTTT

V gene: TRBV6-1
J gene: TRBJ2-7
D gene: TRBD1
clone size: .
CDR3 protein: CASSDPLDRGDEQYF
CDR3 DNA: TGTGCCAGCAGTGACCCACTTGACAGGGGAGACGAGCAGTACTTC

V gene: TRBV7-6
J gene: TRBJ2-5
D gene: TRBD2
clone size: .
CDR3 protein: CASSLVGGGVRETQYF
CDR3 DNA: TGTGCCAGCAGCTTAGTCGGCGGGGGGGTTCGAGAGACCCAGTACTTC

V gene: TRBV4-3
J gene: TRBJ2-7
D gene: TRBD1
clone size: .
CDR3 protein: CASSQGVDRDPLGQYF
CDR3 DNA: TGCGCCAGCAGCCAAGGGGTGGACAGGGATCCCCTGGGGCAGTACTTC

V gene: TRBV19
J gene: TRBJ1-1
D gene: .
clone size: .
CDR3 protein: CATLGAEQRNTEAFF
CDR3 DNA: TGTGCCACCTTGGGGGCAGAACAACGGAACACTGAAGCTTTCTTT

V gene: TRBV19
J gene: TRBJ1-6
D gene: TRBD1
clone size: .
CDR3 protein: CASSQDRGLNSPLHF
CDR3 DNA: TGTGCCAGTAGTCAGGACAGGGGCCTTAATTCACCCCTCCACTTT

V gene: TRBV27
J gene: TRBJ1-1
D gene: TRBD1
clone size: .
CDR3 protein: CASSQGAEAFF
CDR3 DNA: TGTGCCAGCAGTCAGGGGGCTGAAGCTTTCTTT

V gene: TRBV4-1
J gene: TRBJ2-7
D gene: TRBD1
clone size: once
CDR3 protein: CASSPTGSPSYEQYF
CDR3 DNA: TGCGCCAGCAGCCCGACAGGGTCACCCTCCTACGAGCAGTACTTC

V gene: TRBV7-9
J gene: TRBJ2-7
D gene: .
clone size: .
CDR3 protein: CASSPPGHGPYEQYF
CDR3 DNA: TGTGCCAGCAGCCCACCGGGACATGGGCCCTACGAGCAGTACTTC

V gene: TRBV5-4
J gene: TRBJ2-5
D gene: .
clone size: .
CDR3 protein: CASSLEWGAKETQYF
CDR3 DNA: TGTGCCAGCAGCTTGGAGTGGGGTGCCAAAGAGACCCAGTACTTC